This TCR beta chain originates from a study of Ad26.COV2.S vaccination and SARS-CoV-2 variants (dated by TCRdb to the early 2020s). For context, the study as a whole: Vaccine-arm donors were drawn from COV1001, a multicentre, randomized, double-blind, placebo-controlled phase I-IIa trial of Ad26.COV2.S in healthy adults. Investigators remained blinded to trial group allocation during experiments and outcome assessment. Trial participants were randomized into five groups of five: low-dose or high-dose Ad26.COV2.S given once or twice, or placebo on both occasions. Ad26.COV2.S was administered intramuscularly at a dose of 5x10^10 or 1x10^11 viral particles, either as one shot or as two shots given 56 days apart. The specificity and breadth of SARS-CoV-2-reactive T cell receptors after Ad26.COV2.S vaccination were assessed by TCRbeta repertoire sequencing. A total of around 32 samples were included in the TCR-sequenced set, comprising around 19 Ad26.COV2.S vaccine recipients, 5 placebo recipients and 8 SARS-CoV-2 convalescent individuals. What the authors observed across the whole study: Comparing responses between vaccine doses or regimens was not something the study was powered to do. Comparable non-spike TCR breadth was observed between vaccine and placebo recipients, consistent with only spike being contained in the vaccine. Substantial breadth of spike-specific CD8+ and CD4+ T cell responses was reported after vaccination. The authors noted that total T cell responses may have been underestimated by the TCR breadth and depth analyses. Spike-specific TCR breadth was higher in Ad26.COV2.S recipients than in placebo recipients (P = 0.0014).

TCRbeta CDR3 regions were sequenced with the immunoSEQ Assay. After extraction, genomic DNA underwent amplification by bias-controlled multiplex PCR, followed by high-throughput sequencing. Regarding the original processing steps: Collapsing and filtering of sequences were performed to quantify the absolute abundance of each unique TCRbeta CDR3 region. T cell fraction was estimated by normalizing TCRbeta template counts to usable DNA, with usable DNA measured through amplification of reference genes found in all nucleated cells. Repertoire TCRs were annotated as SARS-CoV-2-specific by exact matching of V gene, CDR3 amino acid sequence and J gene to a known reactive TCR set. The reference SARS-CoV-2 TCR set was derived from MIRA and filtered for enrichment in COVID-19-positive ImmuneCODE repertoires, a step that removed public or cross-reactive TCRs. Using the MIRA antigens, annotated TCRs were further analysed by specific ORF or by position within an ORF. Depth was the summed frequency of annotated unique rearrangements, while breadth was defined as annotated unique rearrangements over total unique productive rearrangements. Group comparisons of TCR breadth used two-sided Wilcoxon rank-sum tests. Sourced from immuneACCESS, this table was stored by TCRdb with only in-frame sequences that have V and J called. A share of the clones is absent; for the studies checked, an unresolved V gene accounts for under half, and the remainder has no known explanation. For V, J and clone size, that table is used; D and trimming come from the DNA. Within this sample are some 420,000 clones, with over 75% of them counted one time only. Jointly, the top ten make up around 3.6% of the sample.

Note on this clone: Its recognized antigen is unknown. No base quality values were provided; no much bigger clone lies one nucleotide off.

Including cysteine and phenylalanine, the CDR3 has 16 amino acids. Only the CDR3 part of the read is kept: 48 bases, read in frame from the first base. Cut back by 2 bases and 5 bases, the V and J ends lie 18 bases apart. According to the germline V gene (reference sequence), CDR1 reads MNHEY and CDR2 reads SMNVEV. The label giving this sample's treatment or condition can be read as: 15 to 20 received Ad26.COV2.S at low or high dose, single or two shots; five or six received placebo; per-sample allocation not given. Repertoires of vaccine and placebo recipients were sequenced from samples collected on day 63 after the first injection. Cohort 1b enrolled around 24 adults aged 18-55 years at a single site in Boston, USA, between 29 July and 7 August 2020. As a vaccine, Ad26.COV2.S was a replication-incompetent adenovirus type 26 vector that expressed a prefusion-stabilized SARS-CoV-2 spike protein derived from the original Wuhan strain.

Recombination linked TRBV27 to TRBJ2-5; no D gene is confidently identified. The input for sequencing was peripheral blood, taken in a trial of Ad26.COV2.S vaccine versus placebo. This TCR was sampled from a person between 18 and 65 years old who received the Ad26.COV2.S COVID-19 vaccine or a placebo. The CDR3 sequence is CASSLVPFLAGETQYF. The DNA sequence is as follows: TGTGCCAGCAGTTTAGTGCCCTTCTTGGCCGGGGAGACCCAGTACTTC.